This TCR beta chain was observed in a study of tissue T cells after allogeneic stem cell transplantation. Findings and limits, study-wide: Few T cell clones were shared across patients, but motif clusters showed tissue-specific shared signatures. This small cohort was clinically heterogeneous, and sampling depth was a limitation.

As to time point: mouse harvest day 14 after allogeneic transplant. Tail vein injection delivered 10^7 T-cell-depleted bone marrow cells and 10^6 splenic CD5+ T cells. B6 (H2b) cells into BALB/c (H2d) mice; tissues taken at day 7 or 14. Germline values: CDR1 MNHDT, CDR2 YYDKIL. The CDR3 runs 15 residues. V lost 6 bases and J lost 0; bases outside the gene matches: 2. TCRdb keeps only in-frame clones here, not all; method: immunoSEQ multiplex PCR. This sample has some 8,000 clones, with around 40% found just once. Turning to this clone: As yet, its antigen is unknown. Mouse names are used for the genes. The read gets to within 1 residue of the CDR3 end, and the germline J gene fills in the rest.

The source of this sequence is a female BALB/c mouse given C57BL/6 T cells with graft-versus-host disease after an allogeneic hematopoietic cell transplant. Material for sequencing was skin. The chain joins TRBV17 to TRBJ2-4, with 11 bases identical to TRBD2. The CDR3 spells CASRDWGGSQNTLYF. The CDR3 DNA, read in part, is TGTGCTAGCAGAGACTGGGGGGGTAGTCAAAACACCTTGTAC.